The rows below give T cell receptor beta chains drawn from one sample of a study of T cells after yellow fever vaccination. TCRdb processed the 5' RACE reads anew with MiXCR; each CDR3 protein has one entry. The data contain hundreds of thousands of distinct CDR3 sequences, roughly 20% of them seen just once; the ten biggest clones take up about 18%. This sample comprised PBMCs, obtained before the yellow fever booster vaccination. These receptors were collected from a man in his late teens or twenties who received the YFV17D yellow fever vaccine. Both conserved end residues are trimmed from each CDR3. Fields, in order: CDR3 protein, V gene, J gene, clone size. Clone size, where shown, is once, few, many, or a class for clones that have expanded.

CDR3aa: ASSFGGKGGYT
v_gene: TRBV27
j_gene: TRBJ1-2
abundance: .

CDR3aa: ASSYPGEETQY
v_gene: TRBV5-5
j_gene: TRBJ2-5
abundance: few

CDR3aa: SAVGLAGHIGYSYNEQF
v_gene: TRBV20-1
j_gene: TRBJ2-1
abundance: few

CDR3aa: ASQRSQGARSGNTIY
v_gene: TRBV6-5
j_gene: TRBJ1-3
abundance: few

CDR3aa: ASSGGGPRTDNEQF
v_gene: TRBV9
j_gene: TRBJ2-1
abundance: few

CDR3aa: ASSQDRGTGDEKLF
v_gene: TRBV4-2
j_gene: TRBJ1-4
abundance: few

CDR3aa: ASTPTSGGSYEQY
v_gene: TRBV2
j_gene: TRBJ2-7
abundance: once

CDR3aa: ASSLAGPDQPQH
v_gene: TRBV5-5
j_gene: TRBJ1-5
abundance: .

CDR3aa: ASSFIPTYGYT
v_gene: TRBV28
j_gene: TRBJ1-2
abundance: .

CDR3aa: ASSLGQVGSPLH
v_gene: TRBV5-1
j_gene: TRBJ1-6
abundance: .

CDR3aa: ASSLGRGYGYT
v_gene: TRBV28
j_gene: TRBJ1-2
abundance: many

CDR3aa: ASSRDRVQPQH
v_gene: TRBV7-2
j_gene: TRBJ1-5
abundance: .

CDR3aa: ASSIGQANTEAF
v_gene: TRBV7-9
j_gene: TRBJ1-1
abundance: many

CDR3aa: ASSQDRGDYNEQF
v_gene: TRBV6-2/TRBV6-3
j_gene: TRBJ2-1
abundance: .

CDR3aa: ASSGSEYNEQF
v_gene: TRBV10-1
j_gene: TRBJ2-1
abundance: .

CDR3aa: ASSAGGHEQF
v_gene: TRBV7-9
j_gene: TRBJ2-1
abundance: .

CDR3aa: ASSQLVGEQY
v_gene: TRBV16
j_gene: TRBJ2-7
abundance: few

CDR3aa: ASGLVLGKGNTEAF
v_gene: TRBV12-5
j_gene: TRBJ1-1
abundance: .

CDR3aa: ASSPQPLEDTQY
v_gene: TRBV6-1
j_gene: TRBJ2-3
abundance: .

CDR3aa: ASRPGAGNEQY
v_gene: TRBV5-1
j_gene: TRBJ2-7
abundance: many

CDR3aa: SVAFGGGNQPQH
v_gene: TRBV29-1
j_gene: TRBJ1-5
abundance: many

CDR3aa: ASSTQGSGANVLT
v_gene: TRBV9
j_gene: TRBJ2-6
abundance: few

CDR3aa: ASSPRPGETQY
v_gene: TRBV18
j_gene: TRBJ2-5
abundance: .

CDR3aa: ASRESRRAF
v_gene: TRBV2
j_gene: TRBJ1-1
abundance: .

CDR3aa: SAPPWPPPSYNEQF
v_gene: TRBV20-1
j_gene: TRBJ2-1
abundance: few

CDR3aa: ASSQELGLGKNIQY
v_gene: TRBV3-1
j_gene: TRBJ2-4
abundance: .

CDR3aa: ASSPGGANVETQY
v_gene: TRBV9
j_gene: TRBJ2-5
abundance: many

CDR3aa: ASRPNAGTGTGQAF
v_gene: TRBV27
j_gene: TRBJ1-1
abundance: few

CDR3aa: SVVYNEQF
v_gene: TRBV29-1
j_gene: TRBJ2-1
abundance: .

CDR3aa: ASSLGAAGSNSPLH
v_gene: TRBV5-1
j_gene: TRBJ1-6
abundance: few

CDR3aa: ASSLGDRSNEQF
v_gene: TRBV7-2
j_gene: TRBJ2-1
abundance: few

CDR3aa: ASSFPGWELF
v_gene: TRBV5-5
j_gene: TRBJ2-2
abundance: .

CDR3aa: ASSSRGRDYEQY
v_gene: TRBV5-1
j_gene: TRBJ2-7
abundance: .

CDR3aa: ASSLWSYQETQY
v_gene: TRBV5-5
j_gene: TRBJ2-5
abundance: many

CDR3aa: ASRKGDPTYQPQH
v_gene: TRBV24-1
j_gene: TRBJ1-5
abundance: .

CDR3aa: ASSWRGASSTEAF
v_gene: TRBV12-3/TRBV12-4
j_gene: TRBJ1-1
abundance: few

CDR3aa: ASSLGQGKAEAF
v_gene: TRBV5-6
j_gene: TRBJ1-1
abundance: many

CDR3aa: ASSLVDGFPEKLF
v_gene: TRBV7-2
j_gene: TRBJ1-4
abundance: .

CDR3aa: ASSRWEEQF
v_gene: TRBV5-1
j_gene: TRBJ2-1
abundance: .

CDR3aa: ASTPTGKGNEQF
v_gene: TRBV9
j_gene: TRBJ2-1
abundance: few

CDR3aa: AISRGVGETQY
v_gene: TRBV10-3
j_gene: TRBJ2-5
abundance: few

CDR3aa: ASSPNGNQETQY
v_gene: TRBV12-3/TRBV12-4
j_gene: TRBJ2-5
abundance: .

CDR3aa: ASSGSGGEDTQY
v_gene: TRBV2
j_gene: TRBJ2-3
abundance: few

CDR3aa: ASSSWGISGNTIY
v_gene: TRBV5-5
j_gene: TRBJ1-3
abundance: .

CDR3aa: ASSYSTPGLNTGELF
v_gene: TRBV6-2/TRBV6-3
j_gene: TRBJ2-2
abundance: few

CDR3aa: ASRWALRDTTDTQY
v_gene: TRBV5-1
j_gene: TRBJ2-3
abundance: few

CDR3aa: ASSADLYEQY
v_gene: TRBV10-1
j_gene: TRBJ2-7
abundance: few

CDR3aa: ASSRDWGQGNTEAF
v_gene: TRBV4-1
j_gene: TRBJ1-1
abundance: few

CDR3aa: ASSFGTGVSYGYT
v_gene: TRBV5-4
j_gene: TRBJ1-2
abundance: .

CDR3aa: ASSQGGEGGYGYT
v_gene: TRBV3-1
j_gene: TRBJ1-2
abundance: .

CDR3aa: SVEPQASGDFETQY
v_gene: TRBV29-1
j_gene: TRBJ2-5
abundance: few